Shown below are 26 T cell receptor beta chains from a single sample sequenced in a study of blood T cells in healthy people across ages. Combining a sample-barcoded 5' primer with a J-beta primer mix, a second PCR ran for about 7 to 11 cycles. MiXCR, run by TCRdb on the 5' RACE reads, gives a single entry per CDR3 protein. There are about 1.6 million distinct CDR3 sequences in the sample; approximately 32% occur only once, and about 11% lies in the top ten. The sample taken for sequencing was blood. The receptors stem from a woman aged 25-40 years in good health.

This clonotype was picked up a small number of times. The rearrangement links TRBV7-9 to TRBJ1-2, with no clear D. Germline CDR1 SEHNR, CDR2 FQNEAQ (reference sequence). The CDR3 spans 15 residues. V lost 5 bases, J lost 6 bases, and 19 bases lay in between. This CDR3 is CASSKTAEAVNGYTF. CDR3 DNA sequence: TGTGCCAGCAGCAAAACGGCGGAGGCAGTCAATGGCTACACCTTC. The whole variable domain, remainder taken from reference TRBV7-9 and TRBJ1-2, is DTGVSQNPRHKITKRGQNVTFRCDPISEHNRLYWYRQTLGQGPEFLTYFQNEAQLEKSRLLSDRFSAERPKGSFSTLEIQRTEQGDSAMYLCASSKTAEAVNGYTFGSGTRLTVV.

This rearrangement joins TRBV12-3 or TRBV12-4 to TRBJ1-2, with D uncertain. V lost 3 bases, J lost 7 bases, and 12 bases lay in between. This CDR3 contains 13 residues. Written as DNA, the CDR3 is TGTGCCAGCAGTTTCGGAGAACCGGGTGGCTACACCTTC. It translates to CASSFGEPGGYTF.

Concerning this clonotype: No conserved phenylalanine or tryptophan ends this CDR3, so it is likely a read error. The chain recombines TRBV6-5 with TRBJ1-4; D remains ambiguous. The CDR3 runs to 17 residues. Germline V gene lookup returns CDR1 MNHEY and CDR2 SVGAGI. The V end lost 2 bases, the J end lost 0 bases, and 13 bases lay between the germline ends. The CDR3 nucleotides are TGTGCCAGCAGTTACGCACGCTCTGCAGCAACTAATGAAAAACTGTTTTGT. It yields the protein CASSYARSAATNEKLFC.

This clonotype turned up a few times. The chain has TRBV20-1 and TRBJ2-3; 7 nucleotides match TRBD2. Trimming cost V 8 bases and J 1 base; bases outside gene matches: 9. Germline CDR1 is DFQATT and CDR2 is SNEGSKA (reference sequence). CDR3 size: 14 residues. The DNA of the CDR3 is TGCAGTACACACAGCGGGGCACGCACAGATACGCAGTATTTT. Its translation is CSTHSGARTDTQYF.

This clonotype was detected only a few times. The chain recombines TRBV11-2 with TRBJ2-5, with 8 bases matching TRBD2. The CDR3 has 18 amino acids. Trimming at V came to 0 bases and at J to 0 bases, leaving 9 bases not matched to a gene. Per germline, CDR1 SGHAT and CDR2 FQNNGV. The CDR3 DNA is TGTGCCAGCAGCTTAGAAGGTTTGGTAGCGGGGCACCAAGAGACCCAGTACTTC. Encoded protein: CASSLEGLVAGHQETQYF.

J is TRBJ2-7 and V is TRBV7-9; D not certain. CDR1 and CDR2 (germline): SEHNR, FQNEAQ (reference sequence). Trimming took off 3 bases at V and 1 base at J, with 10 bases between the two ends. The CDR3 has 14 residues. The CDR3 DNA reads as TGTGCCAGCAGCTTTGGACCGACTTCCTACGAGCAGTACTTC. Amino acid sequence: CASSFGPTSYEQYF.

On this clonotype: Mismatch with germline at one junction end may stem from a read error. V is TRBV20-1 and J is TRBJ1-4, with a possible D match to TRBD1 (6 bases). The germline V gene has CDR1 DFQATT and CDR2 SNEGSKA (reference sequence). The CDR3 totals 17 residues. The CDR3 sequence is CSAPGPGAFGANEKLFF. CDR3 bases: TGCAGTGCTCCAGGGCCAGGGGCCTTTGGGGCTAACGAAAAACTGTTTTTT.

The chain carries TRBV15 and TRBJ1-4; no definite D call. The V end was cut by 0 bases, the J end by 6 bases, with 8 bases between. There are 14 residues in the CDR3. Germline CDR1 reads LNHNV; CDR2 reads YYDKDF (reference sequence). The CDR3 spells CATSRERGDEKLFF. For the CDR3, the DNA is TGTGCCACCAGCAGAGAGCGTGGGGATGAAAAACTGTTTTTT.

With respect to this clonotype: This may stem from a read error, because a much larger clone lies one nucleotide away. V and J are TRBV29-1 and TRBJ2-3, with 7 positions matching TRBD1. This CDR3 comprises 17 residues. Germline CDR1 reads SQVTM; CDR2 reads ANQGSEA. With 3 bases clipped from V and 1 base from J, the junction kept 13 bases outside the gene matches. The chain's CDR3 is CSVDGDSDLPGTDTQYF. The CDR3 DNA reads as TGCAGCGTTGATGGGGACAGTGACCTTCCTGGCACAGATACGCAGTATTTT.

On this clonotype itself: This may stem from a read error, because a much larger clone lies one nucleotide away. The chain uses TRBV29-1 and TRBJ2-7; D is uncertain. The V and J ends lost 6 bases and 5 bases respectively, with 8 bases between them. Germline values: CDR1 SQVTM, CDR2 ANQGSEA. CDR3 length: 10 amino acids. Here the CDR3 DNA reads TGCAGCGTCGAGGATAACGAGCAGTACTTC. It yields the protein CSVEDNEQYF.

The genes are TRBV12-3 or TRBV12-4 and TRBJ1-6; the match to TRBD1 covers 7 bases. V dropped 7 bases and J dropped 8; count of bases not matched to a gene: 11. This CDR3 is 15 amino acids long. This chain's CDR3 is CASNNRGGSDSPLHF. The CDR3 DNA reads TGTGCCAGCAATAACAGGGGAGGATCAGATTCACCCCTCCACTTT.

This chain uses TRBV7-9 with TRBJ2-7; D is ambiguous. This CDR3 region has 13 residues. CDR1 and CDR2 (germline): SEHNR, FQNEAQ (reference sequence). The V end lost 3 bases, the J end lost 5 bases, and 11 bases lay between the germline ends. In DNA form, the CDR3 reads TGTGCCAGCAGCTTTGACCCCCCTGACGAGCAGTACTTC. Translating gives CASSFDPPDEQYF.

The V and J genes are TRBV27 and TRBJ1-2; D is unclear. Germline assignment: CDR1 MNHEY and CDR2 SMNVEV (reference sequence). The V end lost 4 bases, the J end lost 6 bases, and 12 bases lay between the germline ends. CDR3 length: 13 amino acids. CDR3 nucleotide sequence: TGTGCCAGCAGTTCCCAGGAGGAGGATGGCTACACCTTC. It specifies CASSSQEEDGYTF.

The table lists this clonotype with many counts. The CDR3 here is CSVATSGRVEQYF. The CDR3 DNA is TGCAGCGTTGCGACTAGCGGGAGGGTCGAGCAGTACTTC. This chain connects TRBV29-1 to TRBJ2-7; 14 nucleotides match TRBD2. Trimming took 4 bases from V and 6 from J; bases not matched to a gene: 2. CDR1 SQVTM and CDR2 ANQGSEA come from the germline V gene. The CDR3 spans 13 residues.

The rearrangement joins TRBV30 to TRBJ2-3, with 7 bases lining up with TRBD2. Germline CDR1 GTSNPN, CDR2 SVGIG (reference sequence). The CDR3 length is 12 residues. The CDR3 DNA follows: TGTGGCTCTAGCGGCTCTTCTGATACGCAGTATTTT. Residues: CGSSGSSDTQYF.

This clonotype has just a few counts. The CDR3 DNA sequence: TGTGCCACCAGCAGAGATTTGAAGGACGGAGCCTACGAGCAGTACTTC. Translating gives CATSRDLKDGAYEQYF. The chain couples TRBV15 to TRBJ2-7; the D is unclear. The CDR3 is made up of 16 amino acids. The V end lost 0 bases, the J end lost 2 bases, and 14 bases lay between the germline ends. The germline V gene has CDR1 LNHNV and CDR2 YYDKDF (reference sequence).

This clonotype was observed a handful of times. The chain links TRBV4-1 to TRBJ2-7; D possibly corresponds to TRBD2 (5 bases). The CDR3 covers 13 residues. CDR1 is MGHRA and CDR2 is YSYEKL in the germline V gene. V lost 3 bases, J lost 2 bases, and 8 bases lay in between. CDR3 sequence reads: CASSQTTAYEQYF. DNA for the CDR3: TGCGCCAGCAGCCAGACTACGGCCTACGAGCAGTACTTC.

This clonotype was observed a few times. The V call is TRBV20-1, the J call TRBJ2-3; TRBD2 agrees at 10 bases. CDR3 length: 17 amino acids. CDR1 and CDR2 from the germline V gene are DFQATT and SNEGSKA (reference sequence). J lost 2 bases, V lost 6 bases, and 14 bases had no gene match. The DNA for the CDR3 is TGCAGTGCCCCGCCCAGGGAGCGGGGGGGCGACACAGATACGCAGTATTTT. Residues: CSAPPRERGGDTDTQYF.

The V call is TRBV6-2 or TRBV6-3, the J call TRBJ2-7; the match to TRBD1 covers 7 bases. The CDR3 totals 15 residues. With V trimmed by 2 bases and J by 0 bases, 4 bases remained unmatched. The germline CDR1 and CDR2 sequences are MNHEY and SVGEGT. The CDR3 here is CASSYQRTGSYEQYF. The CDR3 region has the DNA TGTGCCAGCAGTTACCAGAGGACAGGCTCCTACGAGCAGTACTTC.

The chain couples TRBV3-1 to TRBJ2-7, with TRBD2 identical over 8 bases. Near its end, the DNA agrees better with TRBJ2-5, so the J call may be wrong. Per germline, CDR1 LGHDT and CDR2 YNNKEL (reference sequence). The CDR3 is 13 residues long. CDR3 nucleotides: TGTGCCAGCAGCCAAGTGACTAGCGTGACCCAGTACTTC. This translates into CASSQVTSVTQYF.

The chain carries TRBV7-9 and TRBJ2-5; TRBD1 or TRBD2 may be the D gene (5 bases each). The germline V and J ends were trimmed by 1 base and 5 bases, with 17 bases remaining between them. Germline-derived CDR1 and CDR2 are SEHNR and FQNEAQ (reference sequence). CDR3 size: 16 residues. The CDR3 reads CASSLVGAVVRETQYF. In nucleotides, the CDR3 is TGTGCCAGCAGCTTAGTCGGGGCAGTGGTGAGGGAGACCCAGTACTTC.

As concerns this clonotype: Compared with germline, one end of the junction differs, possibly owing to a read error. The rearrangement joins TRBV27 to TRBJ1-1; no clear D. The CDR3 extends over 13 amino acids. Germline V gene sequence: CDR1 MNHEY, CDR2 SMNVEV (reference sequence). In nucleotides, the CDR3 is TGTACCAGCAGTTTACTCCAAAACACTGAAGCTTTCTTT. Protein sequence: CTSSLLQNTEAFF.

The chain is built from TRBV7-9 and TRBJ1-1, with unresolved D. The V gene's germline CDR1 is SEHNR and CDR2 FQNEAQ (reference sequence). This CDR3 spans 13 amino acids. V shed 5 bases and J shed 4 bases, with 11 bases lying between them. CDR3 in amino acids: CASSPKIRTEAFF. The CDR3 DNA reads TGTGCCAGCAGCCCGAAAATCCGCACTGAAGCTTTCTTT.

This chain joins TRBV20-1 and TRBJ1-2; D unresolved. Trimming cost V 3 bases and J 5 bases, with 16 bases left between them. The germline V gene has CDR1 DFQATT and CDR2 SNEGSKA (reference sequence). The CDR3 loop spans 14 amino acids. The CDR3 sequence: CSARMERREYGYTF. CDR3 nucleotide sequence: TGCAGTGCTAGGATGGAGCGGCGGGAATATGGCTACACCTTC.

CDR3 DNA: TGTGCCAGCAAACCTTTGGCAGGGCTCAGCGACGAGCAGTACTTC. The encoded protein is CASKPLAGLSDEQYF. The rearrangement uses TRBV6-6 and TRBJ2-4, with D tentatively TRBD1 (5 bases). The end of the DNA aligns better with TRBJ2-7, so the J call may be wrong. Germline assignment: CDR1 MNHNY and CDR2 SVGAGI (reference sequence). The CDR3 covers 15 residues.

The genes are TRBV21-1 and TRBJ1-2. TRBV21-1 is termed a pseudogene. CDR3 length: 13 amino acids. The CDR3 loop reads CASDLRGDYGYTF. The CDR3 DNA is TGTGCCAGCGACCTGCGCGGCGACTATGGCTACACCTTC.